Below are 16 T cell receptor beta chains sequenced from a single sample in a study of blood T cell repertoires in COVID-19. The repertoire was sequenced with immunoSEQ multiplex PCR; TCRdb's copy has only in-frame clones and lacks some. The table lists 150,000 to 200,000 clones, around 87% of them singletons. Material for sequencing was peripheral blood. The receptors originated from a man aged 40-49 years with active or convalescent COVID-19.

This clone was seen a handful of times. The V gene is TRBV9, the J gene TRBJ2-7; a weak D match, TRBD1 (6 bases). Per the germline V gene, CDR1 is SGDLS and CDR2 is YYNGEE. V lost 0 bases to trimming and J lost 1 base, with 11 bases between them. This CDR3 spans 15 amino acids. The CDR3 nucleotides read TGTGCCAGCAGCGTAGGTCAGGGGCAGTCCTACGAGCAGTACTTC. It codes for CASSVGQGQSYEQYF.

V gene TRBV6-5 combines with J gene TRBJ1-4, with D possibly TRBD1 on 6 matching bases. The CDR3 spans 14 residues. V lost 2 bases, J lost 7 bases, and 11 bases lay in between. Germline V lookup: CDR1 MNHEY, CDR2 SVGAGI. In DNA form, the CDR3 reads TGTGCCAGCAGTTACAACTACAGGGCTGAAAAACTGTTTTTT. Translating gives CASSYNYRAEKLFF.

V usage is TRBV6-5 and J usage is TRBJ1-2, with a tentative D call TRBD1 (6 bases). Germline assignment: CDR1 MNHEY and CDR2 SVGAGI. The CDR3 runs 15 residues. The V gene lost 6 bases and the J gene lost 7 bases, with 21 bases spanning the gap. As DNA, the CDR3 is TGTGCCAGCAGGAAATCAACTACAGGGTTAAGTGGCTACACCTTC. Encoded protein: CASRKSTTGLSGYTF.

The CDR3, as DNA: TGTGCCAGCAGTTATTCAGGGGGAAATTCACCCCTCCACTTT. This translates into CASSYSGGNSPLHF. V usage is TRBV6-2 or TRBV6-3 and J usage is TRBJ1-6; 7 nucleotides match TRBD1. The ends lost 3 bases at V and 7 bases at J; junction bases unmatched: 3. Germline V lookup: CDR1 MNHEY, CDR2 SVGEGT. The CDR3 loop spans 14 amino acids.

The rearrangement joins TRBV10-3 to TRBJ1-4, with D possibly matching TRBD1 (6 bases). CDR1 is ENHRY, CDR2 SYGVKD, per germline. CDR3 length equals 11 residues. The V end was cut by 8 bases, the J end by 8 bases, with 9 bases between. CDR3 region: CAIGGGEKLFF. The CDR3 DNA follows: TGTGCCATCGGCGGGGGCGAAAAACTGTTTTTT.

The rearrangement uses TRBV5-1 and TRBJ1-5; 8 positions match TRBD1. The CDR3 length is 15 residues. CDR1 is SGHRS and CDR2 is YFSETQ in the germline V gene. V was pared by 3 bases and J by 3 bases, with 5 bases of the junction left unmatched. DNA for the CDR3: TGCGCCAGCAGCTCCGGGACAGGCTTCAATCAGCCCCAGCATTTT. Amino acids: CASSSGTGFNQPQHF.

This chain uses TRBV19 with TRBJ2-3; 10 positions match TRBD2. The CDR3 runs 16 residues. V was pared by 3 bases and J by 6 bases, with 9 bases of the junction left unmatched. CDR1 LNHDA and CDR2 SQIVND come from the germline V gene (reference sequence). The CDR3 DNA reads TGTGCCAGTAGTATCCTAGCGGGGGACCCTGGGGATACGCAGTATTTT. Protein: CASSILAGDPGDTQYF.

This chain links TRBV12-3 or TRBV12-4 with TRBJ1-6; D unresolved. The CDR3 is 13 residues long. Trimming removed 11 bases at V and 9 bases at J, with 17 bases between. The CDR3 nucleotides read TGTGCCTCAGGCGGGAGGAATAGTTCACCCCTCCACTTT. As protein: CASGGRNSSPLHF.

The chain links TRBV6-6 to TRBJ1-1; D might be TRBD1 (6 bases). The germline V and J ends were trimmed by 6 bases and 1 base, with 12 bases remaining between them. The germline CDR1 and CDR2 sequences are MNHNY and SVGAGI (reference sequence). There are 14 residues in the CDR3. CDR3 region: CASRAAQGNTEAFF. The CDR3 region has the DNA TGTGCCAGCAGAGCAGCACAGGGGAACACTGAAGCTTTCTTT.

The chain employs TRBV28 and TRBJ1-5, with 9 bases aligning to TRBD1. Trimming took 2 bases from V and 0 from J; bases not matched to a gene: 8. The length of the CDR3 is 18 residues. The germline gives CDR1 MDHEN, CDR2 SYDVKM. CDR3 region: CASSLLLGQGNSNQPQHF. CDR3 in DNA: TGTGCCAGCAGTTTACTATTGGGACAGGGAAATAGCAATCAGCCCCAGCATTTT.

V is TRBV14 and J is TRBJ2-5; TRBD1 matches 9 bases. CDR3 size: 16 residues. Germline V lookup: CDR1 SGHDN, CDR2 FVKESK. The J segment lost 2 bases and the V segment lost 4 bases, leaving 8 bases of the junction unmatched. As DNA, the CDR3 is TGTGCCAGCAGCCCAGGGACAGGGATGGAGCAAGAGACCCAGTACTTC. Amino acids: CASSPGTGMEQETQYF.

Only one count was recorded for this clone. The J gene is TRBJ1-2, the V gene TRBV9; D may be TRBD1 (5 bases). Trimming took 3 bases from V and 8 from J, leaving 8 bases between them. The germline gives CDR1 SGDLS, CDR2 YYNGEE. There are 11 residues in the CDR3. The CDR3 spells CASSAPGGYTF. The DNA of the CDR3 is TGTGCCAGCAGCGCCCCAGGGGGCTACACCTTC. Full variable domain (remainder filled in from reference TRBV9 and TRBJ1-2): DSGVTQTPKHLITATGQRVTLRCSPRSGDLSVYWYQQSLDQGLQFLIQYYNGEERAKGNILERFSAQQFPDLHSELNLSSLELGDSALYFCASSAPGGYTFGSGTRLTVV.

The chain carries TRBV27 and TRBJ1-6, with D tentatively TRBD1 (5 bases). The CDR3 contains 15 residues. The V gene's germline CDR1 is MNHEY and CDR2 SMNVEV (reference sequence). The V gene lost 6 bases and the J gene lost 1 base, with 10 bases spanning the gap. The CDR3 is CASSSQGSYNSPLHF. CDR3 nucleotide sequence: TGTGCCAGCAGCTCTCAGGGATCCTATAATTCACCCCTCCACTTT.

The chain links TRBV9 to TRBJ1-2; 8 bases line up with TRBD1. Germline V gives CDR1 SGDLS, CDR2 YYNGEE. The CDR3 length is 17 residues. Unmatched junction bases numbered 16, after V lost 4 bases and J lost 5 bases. The CDR3 sequence: CASSLNRGTSPPYGYTF. For the CDR3, the DNA is TGTGCCAGCAGCCTAAACAGGGGGACATCCCCCCCTTATGGCTACACCTTC.

This chain uses TRBV7-9 with TRBJ1-2, with 7 bases matching TRBD1. The CDR3 totals 13 residues. Germline trimming cut 1 base from V and 6 bases from J; bases unmatched to any gene: 2. Per the germline V gene, CDR1 is SEHNR and CDR2 is FQNEAQ (reference sequence). CDR3 sequence reads: CASSLGDRDGYTF. CDR3 coding DNA: TGTGCCAGCAGCTTAGGGGACAGAGATGGCTACACCTTC.

The V and J genes are TRBV18 and TRBJ1-1; TRBD1 is a possible D gene (6 bases). V gave up 3 bases and J gave up 3 bases, with 14 bases separating them. The CDR3 spans 15 residues. The germline V gene has CDR1 KGHSH and CDR2 LQKENI. The CDR3 region has the DNA TGTGCCAGCTCACCCCCCTCAAACAGGGACACTGAAGCTTTCTTT. The encoded protein is CASSPPSNRDTEAFF. Full variable domain (outside the CDR3, taken from reference TRBV18 and TRBJ1-1): NAGVMQNPRHLVRRRGQEARLRCSPMKGHSHVYWYRQLPEEGLKFMVYLQKENIIDESGMPKERFSAEFPKEGPSILRIQQVVRGDSAAYFCASSPPSNRDTEAFFGQGTRLTVV.